This T cell receptor beta chain was sequenced for a study of early T cells in non-severe SARS-CoV-2 infection. About the research overall: Unsorted whole-blood RNA was sequenced in bulk, leaving chains unpaired. Study results and limitations: Clonotype matching in VDJdb favored anti-spike CD8 responses and did not capture private and CD4 specificities.

Deletions cut 6 bases from V and 7 bases from J, with 10 bases between. The CDR3 sequence is 12 residues long. Per the germline V gene, CDR1 is MNHNY and CDR2 is SVGAGI (reference sequence). The table lists this clonotype with many counts. Its antigen remains unknown. cDNA molecules, individually, were tagged with unique molecular identifiers. TCRdb re-called the 5' RACE reads with MiXCR, one entry per CDR3 protein. The profile shows 45,000 to 60,000 distinct CDR3 sequences, about 8.4% of them singletons. The chain employs TRBV6-6 and TRBJ2-1; D might be TRBD2 (5 bases). The specimen sequenced was whole blood. The TCR sequence derives from an adult who was a healthcare worker with PCR-confirmed SARS-CoV-2 infection or an uninfected control (not recorded which). This CDR3 is CASRVGGNEQFF. CDR3 nucleotides: TGTGCCAGCAGGGTCGGCGGGAATGAGCAGTTCTTC.